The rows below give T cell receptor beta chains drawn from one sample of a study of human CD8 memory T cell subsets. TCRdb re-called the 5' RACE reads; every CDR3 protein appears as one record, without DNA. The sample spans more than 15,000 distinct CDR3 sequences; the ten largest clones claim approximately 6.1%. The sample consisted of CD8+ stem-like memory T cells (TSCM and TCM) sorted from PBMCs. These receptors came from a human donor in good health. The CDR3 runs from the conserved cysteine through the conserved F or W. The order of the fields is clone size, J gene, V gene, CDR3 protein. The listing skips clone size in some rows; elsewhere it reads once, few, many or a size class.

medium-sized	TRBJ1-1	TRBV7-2	CASSLGSHSSAFF
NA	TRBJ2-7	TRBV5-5	CASSLDRVSSYEQYF
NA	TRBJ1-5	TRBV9	CASSVGPYSNQPQHF
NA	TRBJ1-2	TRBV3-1	CASSQDAGTGIIYGYTF
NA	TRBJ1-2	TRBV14	CASSPGQGMGGYTF
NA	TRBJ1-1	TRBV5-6	CASSPLGGMNTEAFF
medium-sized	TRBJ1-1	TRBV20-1	CSARDRATVNTEAFF
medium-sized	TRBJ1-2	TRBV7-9	CASSKSRDSNYGYTF
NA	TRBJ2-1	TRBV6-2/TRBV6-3	CASSMGLAGLYNEQFF
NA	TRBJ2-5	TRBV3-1	CASSQGTPDLVRTQYF
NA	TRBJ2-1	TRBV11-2	CASTSFRDSHEQFF
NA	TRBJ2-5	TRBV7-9	CASSLDSQETQYF
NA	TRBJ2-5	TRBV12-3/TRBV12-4	CASSAAQGEETQYF
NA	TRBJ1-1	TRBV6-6	CASSYQIKNTEAFF
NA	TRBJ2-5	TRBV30	CAWSSEIGQETQYF
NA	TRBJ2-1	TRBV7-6	CASSPRTPGSYNEQFF
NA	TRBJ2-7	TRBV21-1	CASSKAGRTYEQYF
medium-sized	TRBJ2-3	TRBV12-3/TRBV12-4	CASSPTVTTDTQYF
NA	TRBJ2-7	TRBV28	CASSLYRGYEQYF
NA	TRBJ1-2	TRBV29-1	CSVELGTNYGYTF
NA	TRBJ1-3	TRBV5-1	CASSFEYGSGNTIYF
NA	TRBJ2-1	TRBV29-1	CSVGRAGGDDEQFF
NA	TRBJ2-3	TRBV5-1	CASSLVGTWGGSGTDTQYF
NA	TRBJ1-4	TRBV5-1	CASSQENEKLFF
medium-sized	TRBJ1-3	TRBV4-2	CASSQVSGSSGNTIYF
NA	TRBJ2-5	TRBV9	CASSSRLAEQETQYF
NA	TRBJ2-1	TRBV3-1	CASSHAGGTDEQFF
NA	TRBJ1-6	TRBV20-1	CSARAPGQGVNSPLHF
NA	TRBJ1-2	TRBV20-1	CSARDELAAEGYTF
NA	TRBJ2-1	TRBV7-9	CASSSSARSSYNEQFF
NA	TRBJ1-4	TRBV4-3	CASSQGVGQGVYNEKLFF
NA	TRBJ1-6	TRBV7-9	CASSSQARDNYSPLHF
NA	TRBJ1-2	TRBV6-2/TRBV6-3	CASSYPASGETNYGYTF
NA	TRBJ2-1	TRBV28	CASGTIHSGMGNEQFF
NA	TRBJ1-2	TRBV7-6	CASSATGDSNYGYTF
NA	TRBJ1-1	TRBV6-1	CASSEGLGGNLNTEAFF
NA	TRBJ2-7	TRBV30	CASTGSEEQYF
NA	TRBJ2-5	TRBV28	CASTRDRGQETQYF
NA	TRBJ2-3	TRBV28	CASSLAVAGGADTQYF
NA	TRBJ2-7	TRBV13	CASSFTSRGSYEQYF
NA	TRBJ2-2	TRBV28	CASSLLSNNGGGELFF
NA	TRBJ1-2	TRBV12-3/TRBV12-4	CASTPISGYGYTF
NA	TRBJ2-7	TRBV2	CASSEYVSGTGIDEQYF
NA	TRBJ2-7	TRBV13	CASSLGGEQYF
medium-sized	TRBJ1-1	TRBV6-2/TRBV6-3	CASSFGSEAFF
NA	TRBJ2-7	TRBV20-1	CSASDSDRGLYEQYF
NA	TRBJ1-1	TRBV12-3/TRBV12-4	CASSPWGAVNTEAFF
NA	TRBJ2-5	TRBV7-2	CASSLEARGSQYF
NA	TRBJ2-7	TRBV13	CASSPRGGSYEQYF
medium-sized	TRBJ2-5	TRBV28	CASTTYAGLAGQETQYF
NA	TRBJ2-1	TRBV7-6	CASSSSTSPNEQFF
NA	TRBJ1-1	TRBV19	CASSEQGVRNTEAFF
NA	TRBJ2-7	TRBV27	CASSMGQTYEQYF